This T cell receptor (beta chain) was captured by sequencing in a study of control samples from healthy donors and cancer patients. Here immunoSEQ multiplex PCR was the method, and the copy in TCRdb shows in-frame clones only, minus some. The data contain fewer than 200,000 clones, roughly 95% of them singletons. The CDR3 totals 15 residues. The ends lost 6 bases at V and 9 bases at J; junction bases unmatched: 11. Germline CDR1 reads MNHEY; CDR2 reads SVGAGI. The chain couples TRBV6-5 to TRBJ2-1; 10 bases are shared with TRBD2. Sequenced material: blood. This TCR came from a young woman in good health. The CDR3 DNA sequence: TGTGCCAGCAGACCCGCTAGCGGGGGTTATGGTGAGCAGTTCTTC. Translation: CASRPASGGYGEQFF.